This T cell receptor (beta chain) was recovered during a study of blood T cells in healthy people across ages. The authors ran a second PCR of about 6 to 11 cycles using a sample-barcoded 5' primer and a J-beta primer mix. TCRdb itself ran the 5' RACE reads through MiXCR, one entry per CDR3 protein. The repertoire holds around 620,000 distinct CDR3 sequences, with about 26% as singletons. Per the germline V gene, CDR1 is MNHNS and CDR2 is SASEGT. This CDR3 contains 13 residues. Sequenced: blood. This sequence was found in a woman between 65 and 79 years old in good health. The chain has TRBV6-1 and TRBJ2-5; 9 bases fit TRBD2. The J call may be faulty, since TRBJ2-1 better matches the DNA end. Written as DNA, the CDR3 is TGTGCCAGCAGTCTCCCAGCGGGGGGAATTCAGTTCTTC. This gives the protein CASSLPAGGIQFF.